This entry describes one T cell receptor (beta chain). The antigen is not known. This record comes from a study of long-term antiretroviral therapy in people with HIV. The immunoSEQ assay was v3.0, run at survey level. Produced via immunoSEQ multiplex PCR; TCRdb's table is partial and in-frame only. Among approximately 30,000 clones listed, 95% to 98% were seen once. V was clipped by 0 bases and J by 0 bases, with 8 bases between them. This CDR3 spans 16 amino acids. Germline-derived CDR1 and CDR2 are MNHEY and SVGAGI. General observations from the study: Documentation of ART adherence, viral resistance or therapy changes was absent.

The sequence was collected from a man aged 25-45 years with HIV. This sample comprised unsorted PBMCs, obtained 7.6 years after starting antiretroviral therapy. V is TRBV6-5 and J is TRBJ1-4; D remains unclear. This CDR3 is CASSYSLQPTNEKLFF. In nucleotides, the CDR3 is TGTGCCAGCAGTTACTCCTTACAACCAACTAATGAAAAACTGTTTTTT.